A single sample is the source of the 3 T cell receptor beta chains below, sequenced in a study of shared T cell receptors in the human thymus. Here immunoSEQ multiplex PCR was the method, and the copy in TCRdb shows in-frame clones only, minus some. The sample has hundreds of thousands of clones, around 87% seen once; the top ten hold 0.0094%. The data also belong to a second study, concerning human thymus T cells.

The sample taken for sequencing was thymocytes. Receptors were obtained from a boy in the first two years of life with a congenital heart defect.

The rearrangement uses TRBV30 and TRBJ1-3, with TRBD1 identical over 8 bases. Germline trimming cut 2 bases from V and 5 bases from J; bases unmatched to any gene: 11. CDR1 is GTSNPN, CDR2 SVGIG, per germline (reference sequence). This CDR3 comprises 16 residues. CDR3 protein: CAWSPPGGGNRNTIYF. CDR3 nucleotide sequence: TGTGCCTGGAGTCCCCCAGGGGGCGGTAATAGAAACACCATATATTTT. Full variable domain (remainder filled in from reference TRBV30 and TRBJ1-3): SQTIHQWPATLVQPVGSPLSLECTVEGTSNPNLYWYRQAAGRGLQLLFYSVGIGQISSEVPQNLSASRPQDRQFILSSKKLLLSDSGFYLCAWSPPGGGNRNTIYFGEGSWLTVV.

With respect to this clone: It is unclear where the CDR3 begins or ends on the DNA, so no DNA is shown, and the CDR3 is as TCRdb lists it. This chain joins TRBV7-9 and TRBJ2-7; the DNA was not compared with TRBD2, the D call given in the table. Counting both end residues, the CDR3 totals 17 amino acids. CDR1 is SEHNR, CDR2 FQNEAQ, per germline (reference sequence). The CDR3 sequence: CASSFGNGRAPFREQYF.

The chain is built from TRBV27 and TRBJ2-7; D is perhaps TRBD1 (6 bases). This CDR3 region has 14 residues. The germline V gene encodes CDR1 MNHEY and CDR2 SMNVEV (reference sequence). Trimming took off 5 bases at V and 3 bases at J, with 14 bases between the two ends. The CDR3 sequence: CASSKRDKYYEQYF. The DNA for the CDR3 is TGTGCCAGCAGTAAGAGGGACAAATACTACGAGCAGTACTTC.